This T cell receptor (beta chain) appears in the sequencing data of a study of control samples from healthy donors and cancer patients. The method was immunoSEQ multiplex PCR; TCRdb's version includes in-frame clones alone and lacks a portion of them. The profile covers some 120,000 clones, with about 89% appearing a single time and about 2.7% taken by the ten largest. Trimming left V 1 base short and J 7 bases short, with 14 bases between. Germline CDR1 and CDR2: LGHDT and YNNKEL (reference sequence). The CDR3 is 14 amino acids. Sequencing input: blood. This sequence was found in a man in his sixties in good health. The J gene is TRBJ2-7, the V gene TRBV3-1 (or the pseudogene TRBV3-2); the D gene is possibly TRBD1 (6 bases). For the CDR3, the DNA is TGTGCCAGCAGCCAAGTTCAGGGGATAGGGGAGCAGTACTTC. This translates into CASSQVQGIGEQYF.